This T cell receptor beta chain was documented in a study of blood T cell repertoires in COVID-19 (dated by TCRdb to about 2020). In the study overall: Samples from collaborators originated in the United States, Italy and Spain and spanned both the acute and convalescent phases of COVID-19. A de-identified subject ID, COVID-19 status, age in years and sex were almost always included in the sample metadata. The prospective study material was composed of cDNA or gDNA derived from T cells, B-cell-depleted T cells, or PBMCs. Where available, HLA class I and class II types were taken from metadata supplied by the sample provider and were not determined by assay-based typing. The dataset comprised deeply sampled blood TCRbeta repertoires from subjects exposed to, actively infected with, or recovered from COVID-19. A freely available public database, intended as a resource for researchers studying the immune response to SARS-CoV-2, is where the repertoires were released. The samples were drawn from the first 160 participants of the ongoing ImmuneRACE study and from about 1,200 subjects provided by 6 global collaborators.

V is cut back by 5 bases and J by 5 bases, with 13 bases in the junction unmatched. The CDR3 starts with the cysteine, ends with the phenylalanine, and has 17 residues. Of all the DNA, just the CDR3 is kept, 51 bases in frame from base 1. The CDR1 and CDR2 encoded by the germline V gene (reference sequence) are SEHNR and FQNEAQ. Worth noting for this clone: The clone's antigen remains unknown. The input lacks base qualities; no much larger clone sits a single base away.

Overall study outcomes, separate from this receptor: The quantity of clinical and demographic metadata differed by source and by participant and was supplied without curation.

TCRbeta CDR3 regions were amplified from genomic DNA using the immunoSEQ Assay, a bias-controlled multiplex PCR. On the authors' methods: The number of nucleated cells in each sample was estimated from the amplification of reference gene primers within the assay. To quantify the absolute abundance of each unique TCRbeta CDR3 rearrangement, sequence reads were collapsed and filtered. For each sample, productive Simpson clonality was calculated as the square root of Simpson's diversity index over productive rearrangements. Sourced from immuneACCESS, this table was stored by TCRdb with only in-frame sequences that have V and J called. A share of the clones is absent; for the studies checked, an unresolved V gene accounts for under half, and the remainder has no known explanation. V and J calls and clone size are as listed in that table; D and trimming were resolved from the DNA. The sample data list approximately 210,000 clones, and over 75% of these were observed just once. The ten largest clones take up 4% to 5.5% of the sample.

Each collaborating institution followed its own protocols to collect whole blood in K2EDTA tubes. Collaborator samples were shipped for TCRbeta analysis as frozen whole blood, isolated PBMCs, or DNA extracted from either sample type. The receptor's source is a woman aged 40 to 50 with acute or convalescent COVID-19. In this chain, TRBV7-9 is recombined with TRBJ2-5, and 11 junctional nucleotides match TRBD2. Input material: peripheral blood. The nucleotides read TGTGCCAGCAGCCATCTAGCGGGGGGCTCAGGTGGCGAGACCCAGTACTTC. It encodes CASSHLAGGSGGETQYF.